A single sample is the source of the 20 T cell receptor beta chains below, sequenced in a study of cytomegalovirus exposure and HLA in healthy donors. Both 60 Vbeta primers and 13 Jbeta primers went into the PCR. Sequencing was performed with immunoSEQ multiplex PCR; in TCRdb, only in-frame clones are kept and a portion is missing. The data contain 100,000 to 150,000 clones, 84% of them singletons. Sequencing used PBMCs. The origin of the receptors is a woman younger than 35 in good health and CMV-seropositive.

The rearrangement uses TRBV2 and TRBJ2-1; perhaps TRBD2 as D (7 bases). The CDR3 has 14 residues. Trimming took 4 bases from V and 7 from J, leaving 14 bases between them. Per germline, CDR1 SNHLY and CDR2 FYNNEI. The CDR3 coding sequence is TGTGCCAGCAGTGTGGGGGGGGGCCTAAATGAGCAGTTCTTC. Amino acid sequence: CASSVGGGLNEQFF.

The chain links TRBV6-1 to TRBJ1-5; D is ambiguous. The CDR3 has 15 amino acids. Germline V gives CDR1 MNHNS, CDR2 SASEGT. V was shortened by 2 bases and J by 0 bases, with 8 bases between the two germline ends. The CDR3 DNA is TGTGCCAGCAGTGAACAGAACAATAGCAATCAGCCCCAGCATTTT. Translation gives CASSEQNNSNQPQHF.

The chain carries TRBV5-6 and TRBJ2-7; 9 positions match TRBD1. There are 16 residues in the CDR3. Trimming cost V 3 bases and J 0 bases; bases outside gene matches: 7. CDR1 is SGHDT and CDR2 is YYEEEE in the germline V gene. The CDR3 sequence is CASSWGGTGSSYEQYF. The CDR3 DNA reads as TGTGCCAGCAGCTGGGGGGGGACAGGGTCCTCCTACGAGCAGTACTTC.

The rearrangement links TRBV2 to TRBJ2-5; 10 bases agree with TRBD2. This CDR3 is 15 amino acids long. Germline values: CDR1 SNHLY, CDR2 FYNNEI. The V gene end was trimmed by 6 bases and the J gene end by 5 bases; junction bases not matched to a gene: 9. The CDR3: CASRGSGGAMETQYF. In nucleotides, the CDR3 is TGTGCCAGCAGGGGAAGCGGGGGGGCCATGGAGACCCAGTACTTC.

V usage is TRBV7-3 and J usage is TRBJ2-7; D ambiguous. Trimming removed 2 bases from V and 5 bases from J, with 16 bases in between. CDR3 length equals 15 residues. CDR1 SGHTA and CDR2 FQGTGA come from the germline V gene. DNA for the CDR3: TGTGCCAGCAGCTTAGGGCCAGAAGTAATCCACGAGCAGTACTTC. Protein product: CASSLGPEVIHEQYF.

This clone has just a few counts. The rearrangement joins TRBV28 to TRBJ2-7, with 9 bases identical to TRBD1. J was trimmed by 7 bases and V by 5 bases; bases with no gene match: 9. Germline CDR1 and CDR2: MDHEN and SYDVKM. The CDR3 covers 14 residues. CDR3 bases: TGTGCCAGCAGTCCCTATGGACAGGGGCGTGAGCAGTACTTC. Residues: CASSPYGQGREQYF.

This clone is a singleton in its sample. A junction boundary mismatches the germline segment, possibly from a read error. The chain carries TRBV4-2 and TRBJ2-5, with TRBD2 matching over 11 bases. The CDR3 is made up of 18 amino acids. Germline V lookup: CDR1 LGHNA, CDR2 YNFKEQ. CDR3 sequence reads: CASSQALFSGGAHETQYF. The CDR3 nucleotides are TGTGCCAGCAGTCAAGCACTATTTAGCGGGGGGGCTCACGAGACCCAGTACTTC.

CDR3 sequence: CASSKTESSYNEQFF. CDR3 bases: TGCGCCAGCAGCAAGACGGAGAGCTCCTACAATGAGCAGTTCTTC. This chain links TRBV4-1 with TRBJ2-1; D remains ambiguous. The CDR3 loop spans 15 amino acids. CDR1 MGHRA and CDR2 YSYEKL come from the germline V gene. V dropped 5 bases and J dropped 0 bases, with 11 bases sitting between them.

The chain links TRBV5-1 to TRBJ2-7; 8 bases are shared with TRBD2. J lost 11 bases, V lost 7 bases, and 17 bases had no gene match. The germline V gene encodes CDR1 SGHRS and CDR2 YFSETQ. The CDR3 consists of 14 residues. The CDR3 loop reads CASRRTGGEDYEYF. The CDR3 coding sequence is TGCGCCAGCCGTCGCACCGGGGGGGAAGATTACGAGTACTTC.

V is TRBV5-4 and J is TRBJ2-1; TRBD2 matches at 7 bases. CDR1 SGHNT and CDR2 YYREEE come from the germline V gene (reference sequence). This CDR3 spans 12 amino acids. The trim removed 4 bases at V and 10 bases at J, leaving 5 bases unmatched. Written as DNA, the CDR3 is TGTGCCAGCAGCCTTCCCGGGGGGGAGCAGTTCTTC. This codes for CASSLPGGEQFF.

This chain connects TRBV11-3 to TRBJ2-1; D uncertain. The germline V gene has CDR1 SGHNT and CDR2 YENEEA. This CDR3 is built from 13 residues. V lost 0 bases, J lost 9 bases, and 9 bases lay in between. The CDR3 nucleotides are TGTGCCAGCAGCTTAGATACGTCAGGTGAGCAGTTCTTC. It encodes CASSLDTSGEQFF.

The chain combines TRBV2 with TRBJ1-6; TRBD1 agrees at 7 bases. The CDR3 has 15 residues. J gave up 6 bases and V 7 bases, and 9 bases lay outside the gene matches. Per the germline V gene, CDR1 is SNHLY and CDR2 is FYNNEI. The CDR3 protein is CASTEQGMGNSPLHF. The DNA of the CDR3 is TGTGCCAGCACCGAACAGGGGATGGGTAATTCACCCCTCCACTTT.

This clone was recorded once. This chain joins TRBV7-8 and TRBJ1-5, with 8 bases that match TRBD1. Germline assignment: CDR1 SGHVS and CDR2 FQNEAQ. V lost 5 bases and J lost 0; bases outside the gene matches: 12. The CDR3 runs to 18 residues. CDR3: CASSPKSAGGYSNQPQHF. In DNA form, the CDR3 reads TGTGCCAGCAGCCCGAAAAGTGCAGGGGGCTATAGCAATCAGCCCCAGCATTTT.

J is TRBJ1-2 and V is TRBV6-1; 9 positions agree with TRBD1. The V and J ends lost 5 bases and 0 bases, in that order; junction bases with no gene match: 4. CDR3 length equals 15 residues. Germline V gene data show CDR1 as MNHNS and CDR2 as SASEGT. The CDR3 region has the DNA TGTGCCAGCAGTATCGGGACAGGGCCTAACTATGGCTACACCTTC. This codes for CASSIGTGPNYGYTF.

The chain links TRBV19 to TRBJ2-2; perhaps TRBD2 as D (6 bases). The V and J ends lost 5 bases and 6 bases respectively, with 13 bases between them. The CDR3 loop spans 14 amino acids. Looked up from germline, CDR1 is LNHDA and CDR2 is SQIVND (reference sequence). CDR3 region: CASSRQAGSGELFF. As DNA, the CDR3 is TGTGCCAGTAGTCGGCAGGCGGGGTCCGGGGAGCTGTTTTTT.

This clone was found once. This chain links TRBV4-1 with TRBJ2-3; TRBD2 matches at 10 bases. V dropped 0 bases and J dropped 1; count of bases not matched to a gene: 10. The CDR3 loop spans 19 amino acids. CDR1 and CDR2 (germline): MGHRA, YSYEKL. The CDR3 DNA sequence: TGCGCCAGCAGCCAAGATGGGGATAGCGGGGGGATCGGCACAGATACGCAGTATTTT. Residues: CASSQDGDSGGIGTDTQYF.

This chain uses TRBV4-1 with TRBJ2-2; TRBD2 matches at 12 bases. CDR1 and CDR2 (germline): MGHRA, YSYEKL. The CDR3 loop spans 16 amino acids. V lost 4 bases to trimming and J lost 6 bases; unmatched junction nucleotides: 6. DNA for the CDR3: TGCGCCAGCAGCCTCCGGACTAGCGGGGATGCCGGGGAGCTGTTTTTT. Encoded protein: CASSLRTSGDAGELFF.

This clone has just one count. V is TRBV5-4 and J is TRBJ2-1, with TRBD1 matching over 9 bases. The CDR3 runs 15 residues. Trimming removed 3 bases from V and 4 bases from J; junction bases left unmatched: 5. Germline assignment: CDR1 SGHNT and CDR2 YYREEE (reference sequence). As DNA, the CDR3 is TGTGCCAGCAGCTCCCGGGACAGGGCTTACAATGAGCAGTTCTTC. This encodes CASSSRDRAYNEQFF.

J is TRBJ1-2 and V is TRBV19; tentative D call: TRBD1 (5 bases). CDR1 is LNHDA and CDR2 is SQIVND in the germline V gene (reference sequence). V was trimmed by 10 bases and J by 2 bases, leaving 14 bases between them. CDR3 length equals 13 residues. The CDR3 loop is CATKAKGNYGYTF. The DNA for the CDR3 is TGTGCCACTAAGGCGAAGGGGAACTATGGCTACACCTTC.

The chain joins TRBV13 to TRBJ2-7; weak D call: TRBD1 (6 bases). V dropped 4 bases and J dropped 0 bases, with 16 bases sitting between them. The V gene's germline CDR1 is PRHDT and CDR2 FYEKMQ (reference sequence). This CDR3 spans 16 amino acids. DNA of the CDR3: TGTGCCAGCAGCTCATTTAACAGGGACAACTCCTACGAGCAGTACTTC. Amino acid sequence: CASSSFNRDNSYEQYF.